The sequence of this T cell receptor (beta chain) was determined in a study of T-cell reconstitution after alpha-beta-depleted transplantation in children. Construction of the TCRbeta library involved unique molecular identifiers. TCRdb called the PCR reads again in MiXCR, with one record for every CDR3 protein. The data hold approximately 270,000 distinct CDR3 sequences, with nearly 10% observed a single time. Germline V gives CDR1 SGHKS, CDR2 YYEKEE (reference sequence). J was trimmed by 7 bases and V by 0 bases; bases with no gene match: 10. The CDR3 covers 16 residues. The source was PBMCs from the stem cell graft donor, collected from the stem cell graft. The receptor's source is a human donor who donated a stem cell graft to a child with SCID. This chain connects TRBV5-5 to TRBJ2-1; 7 bases match TRBD2. CDR3 sequence: CASSLDSAWGGNEQFF. The DNA for the CDR3 is TGTGCCAGCAGCTTGGACTCGGCCTGGGGGGGGAATGAGCAGTTCTTC.